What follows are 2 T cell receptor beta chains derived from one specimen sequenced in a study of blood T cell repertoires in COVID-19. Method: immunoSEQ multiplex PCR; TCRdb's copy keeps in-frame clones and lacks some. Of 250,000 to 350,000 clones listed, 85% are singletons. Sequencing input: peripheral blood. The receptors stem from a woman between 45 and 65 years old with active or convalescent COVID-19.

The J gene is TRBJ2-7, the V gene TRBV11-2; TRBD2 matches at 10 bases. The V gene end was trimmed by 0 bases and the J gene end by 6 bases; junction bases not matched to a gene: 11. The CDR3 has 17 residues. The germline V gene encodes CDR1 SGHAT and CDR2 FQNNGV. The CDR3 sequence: CASSLDSLGLAASEQYF. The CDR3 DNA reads TGTGCCAGCAGCTTAGATAGCCTAGGACTAGCGGCCTCCGAGCAGTACTTC.

CDR3 amino acids: CASSPYNSPLHF. The CDR3 region has the DNA TGTGCCAGCAGCCCGTATAATTCACCCCTCCACTTT. V gene TRBV27 combines with J gene TRBJ1-6; D remains ambiguous. Trimming left V 6 bases short and J 4 bases short, with 4 bases between. Germline-derived CDR1 and CDR2 are MNHEY and SMNVEV (reference sequence). There are 12 residues in the CDR3.